Listed below are T cell receptor beta chains from one sample, sequenced in a study of blood T cell repertoires in COVID-19. Sequencing was performed with immunoSEQ multiplex PCR; in TCRdb, only in-frame clones are kept and a portion is missing. The table includes 200,000 to 250,000 clones, roughly nine tenths detected once. Input material: peripheral blood. The source of these receptors is a man between 60 and 70 years old with acute or convalescent COVID-19. Each CDR3 is given with its conserved first and last residue. D genes are given only for firm matches. Clone size is shown for a subset of rows, as once, few, many or a class of expanded clone.

d_call: TRBD1; v_call: TRBV7-9; j_call: TRBJ2-1; clone_size: few; cdr3_aa: CASTLRMDRAEVIDNEQFF; cdr3_nt: TGTGCCAGCACCCTTCGGATGGACAGGGCTGAAGTAATTGACAATGAGCAGTTCTTC
d_call: .; v_call: TRBV6-6; j_call: TRBJ1-1; clone_size: .; cdr3_aa: CATSPGWPNTEAFF; cdr3_nt: TGTGCCACCTCCCCGGGTTGGCCGAACACTGAAGCTTTCTTT
d_call: .; v_call: TRBV28; j_call: TRBJ1-4; clone_size: .; cdr3_aa: CASCGGMHEKLFF; cdr3_nt: TGTGCCAGCTGCGGGGGAATGCATGAAAAACTGTTTTTT
d_call: TRBD2; v_call: TRBV12-5; j_call: TRBJ2-1; clone_size: .; cdr3_aa: CASGLTSGSEQFF; cdr3_nt: TGTGCTAGTGGTTTGACTAGCGGGAGTGAGCAGTTCTTC
d_call: .; v_call: TRBV6-2/TRBV6-3; j_call: TRBJ1-4; clone_size: .; cdr3_aa: CASSYVASEDEKLFF; cdr3_nt: TGTGCCAGCAGTTACGTAGCATCGGAGGATGAAAAACTGTTTTTT
d_call: TRBD2; v_call: TRBV9; j_call: TRBJ2-1; clone_size: .; cdr3_aa: CASSSAWGTSAYNEQFF; cdr3_nt: TGTGCCAGCAGCTCCGCTTGGGGGACTAGCGCCTACAATGAGCAGTTCTTC
d_call: .; v_call: TRBV6-5; j_call: TRBJ2-5; clone_size: .; cdr3_aa: CASTLRSPFQETQYF; cdr3_nt: TGTGCCAGCACCCTACGGTCCCCTTTCCAAGAGACCCAGTACTTC
d_call: .; v_call: TRBV6-6; j_call: TRBJ1-2; clone_size: .; cdr3_aa: CASSYSVVQTYGYTF; cdr3_nt: TGTGCCAGCAGTTACTCCGTGGTACAGACCTATGGCTACACCTTC
d_call: TRBD1; v_call: TRBV7-9; j_call: TRBJ1-6; clone_size: once; cdr3_aa: CASSSGTGNSPLHF; cdr3_nt: TGTGCCAGCAGCTCAGGGACAGGGAATTCACCCCTCCACTTT
d_call: TRBD2; v_call: TRBV2; j_call: TRBJ2-7; clone_size: few; cdr3_aa: CASSDLGLAYEQYF; cdr3_nt: TGTGCCAGCAGTGACCTCGGACTAGCTTACGAGCAGTACTTC
d_call: TRBD1; v_call: TRBV24-1; j_call: TRBJ2-3; clone_size: .; cdr3_aa: CATTDRGSDTQYF; cdr3_nt: TGTGCCACTACTGACAGGGGGTCGGATACGCAGTATTTT
d_call: .; v_call: TRBV6-4; j_call: TRBJ2-2; clone_size: .; cdr3_aa: CASSEVQGGAGELFF; cdr3_nt: TGTGCCAGCAGTGAAGTGCAGGGAGGAGCCGGGGAGCTGTTTTTT
d_call: .; v_call: TRBV5-8; j_call: TRBJ1-4; clone_size: .; cdr3_aa: CASSLIGGKLFF; cdr3_nt: TGTGCCAGCAGCTTGATCGGAGGAAAACTGTTTTTT
d_call: .; v_call: TRBV27; j_call: TRBJ1-1; clone_size: .; cdr3_aa: CASSLGTGLEAFF; cdr3_nt: TGTGCCAGCAGTTTAGGAACAGGTTTGGAGGCTTTCTTT
d_call: TRBD1; v_call: TRBV11-3; j_call: TRBJ1-4; clone_size: .; cdr3_aa: CASSRDRFLTNEKLFF; cdr3_nt: TGTGCCAGCAGCCGGGACAGGTTCCTAACTAATGAAAAACTGTTTTTT
d_call: .; v_call: TRBV7-3; j_call: TRBJ2-2; clone_size: .; cdr3_aa: CASSLQAGQNTGELFF; cdr3_nt: TGTGCCAGCAGCTTACAAGCAGGCCAGAACACCGGGGAGCTGTTTTTT
d_call: TRBD1; v_call: TRBV7-9; j_call: TRBJ2-1; clone_size: .; cdr3_aa: CASSSPRQGGLSYNEQFF; cdr3_nt: TGTGCCAGCAGCTCGCCCAGACAGGGGGGTCTCTCCTACAATGAGCAGTTCTTC
d_call: TRBD2; v_call: TRBV7-8; j_call: TRBJ2-2; clone_size: .; cdr3_aa: CASSLFSLAGNTGELFF; cdr3_nt: TGTGCCAGCAGCTTATTTTCGTTAGCGGGGAACACCGGGGAGCTGTTTTTT
d_call: TRBD1; v_call: TRBV19; j_call: TRBJ1-5; clone_size: few; cdr3_aa: CASTDRGDQPQHF; cdr3_nt: TGTGCCAGTACGGACAGGGGGGATCAGCCCCAGCATTTT
d_call: TRBD2; v_call: TRBV11-3; j_call: TRBJ2-1; clone_size: .; cdr3_aa: CASSPQTSGLDEQFF; cdr3_nt: TGTGCCAGCAGCCCCCAGACTAGCGGTCTGGATGAGCAGTTCTTC
d_call: .; v_call: TRBV10-3; j_call: TRBJ2-3; clone_size: .; cdr3_aa: CAISETTGADTDTQYF; cdr3_nt: TGTGCCATCAGTGAGACCACAGGAGCCGACACAGATACGCAGTATTTT
d_call: .; v_call: TRBV18; j_call: TRBJ1-5; clone_size: .; cdr3_aa: CASSPGARVSNQPQHF; cdr3_nt: TGTGCCAGCTCACCTGGAGCCAGGGTCAGCAATCAGCCCCAGCATTTT
d_call: .; v_call: TRBV7-9; j_call: TRBJ2-7; clone_size: .; cdr3_aa: CASSPSGVVYEQYF; cdr3_nt: TGTGCCAGCAGCCCTTCAGGGGTAGTCTACGAGCAGTACTTC
d_call: .; v_call: TRBV5-1; j_call: TRBJ2-6; clone_size: .; cdr3_aa: CASSRVPGANVLTF; cdr3_nt: TGCGCCAGCAGCCGGGTCCCTGGGGCCAACGTCCTGACTTTC
d_call: .; v_call: TRBV6-5; j_call: TRBJ2-1; clone_size: .; cdr3_aa: CASSPIPNNEQFF; cdr3_nt: TGTGCCAGCAGTCCTATCCCAAACAATGAGCAGTTCTTC
d_call: TRBD2; v_call: TRBV28; j_call: TRBJ2-1; clone_size: .; cdr3_aa: CASSLLGLAGVRNNEQFF; cdr3_nt: TGTGCCAGCAGTTTATTAGGGTTAGCGGGAGTACGGAACAATGAGCAGTTCTTC
d_call: TRBD2; v_call: TRBV2; j_call: TRBJ2-1; clone_size: .; cdr3_aa: CASSGLAGVGEQFF; cdr3_nt: TGTGCCAGCAGTGGGCTAGCGGGAGTAGGTGAGCAGTTCTTC
d_call: .; v_call: TRBV6-1; j_call: TRBJ1-5; clone_size: .; cdr3_aa: CASSDVAGARNQPQHF; cdr3_nt: TGTGCCAGCAGTGATGTGGCGGGGGCACGCAATCAGCCCCAGCATTTT